This T cell receptor (beta chain) came from a study of patients and donors after allogeneic stem cell transplantation (TCRdb year 2020). Preparation of the library involved RT-PCR. The instrument was a NextSeq 550. In-frame beta chains were kept once TCRdb had trimmed the public reads at Q25 with fastp and called clones with MiXCR. Identical CDR3 protein sequences are pooled into one entry, listed with their most common genes and DNA. Across this sample there are approximately 160,000 distinct CDR3 sequences, with about 30% seen only once. The top ten hold approximately 3% of the sample. Trimmed from V: 4 bases; trimmed from J: 3 bases; junction bases lacking a gene match: 6. CDR3 length: 15 amino acids, cysteine to phenylalanine. Only the CDR3 part of the read is kept: 45 bases, read in frame from the first base. Looking up the germline V gene yields CDR1 SGDLS and CDR2 YYNGEE. This clonotype occurred a few times. There is no known antigen for this receptor. No much larger clonotype is one base removed from it; base qualities were not supplied.

The sequence is built from TRBV9 and TRBJ2-5, with TRBD2 identical over 10 junction bases. The specimen sequenced was blood, either unsorted or a sorted T cell fraction (not recorded which). This clonotype was obtained from a human donor who was either an allogeneic HSCT recipient or a stem cell or donor lymphocyte infusion donor (not recorded which). It is not recorded whose cells these are; they may come from a transplant donor. The bases are TGTGCCAGCAGCCTCTTAGCGGGAGGAGAAGAGACCCAGTACTTC. This yields the protein CASSLLAGGEETQYF. Where the CDR3 stops, the reference TRBV9 and TRBJ2-5 genes take over; the full variable domain is DSGVTQTPKHLITATGQRVTLRCSPRSGDLSVYWYQQSLDQGLQFLIQYYNGEERAKGNILERFSAQQFPDLHSELNLSSLELGDSALYFCASSLLAGGEETQYFGPGTRLLVL.